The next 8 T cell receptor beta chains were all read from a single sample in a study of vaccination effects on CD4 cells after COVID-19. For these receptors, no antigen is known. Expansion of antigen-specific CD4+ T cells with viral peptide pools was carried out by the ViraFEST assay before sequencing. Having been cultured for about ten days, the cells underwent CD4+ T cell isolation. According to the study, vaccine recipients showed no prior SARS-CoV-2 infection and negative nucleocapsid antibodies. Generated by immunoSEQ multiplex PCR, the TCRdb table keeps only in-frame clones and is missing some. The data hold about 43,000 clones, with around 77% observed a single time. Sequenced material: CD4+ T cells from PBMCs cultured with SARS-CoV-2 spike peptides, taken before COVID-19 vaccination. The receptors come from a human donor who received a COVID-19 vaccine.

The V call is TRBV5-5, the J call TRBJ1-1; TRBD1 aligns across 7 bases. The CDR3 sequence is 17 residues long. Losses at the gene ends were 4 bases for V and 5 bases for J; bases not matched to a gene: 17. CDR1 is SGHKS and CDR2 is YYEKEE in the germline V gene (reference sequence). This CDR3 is CASSVSPDRLRFTEAFF. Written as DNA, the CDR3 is TGTGCCAGCAGCGTGTCGCCGGACAGGCTTCGATTTACTGAAGCTTTCTTT.

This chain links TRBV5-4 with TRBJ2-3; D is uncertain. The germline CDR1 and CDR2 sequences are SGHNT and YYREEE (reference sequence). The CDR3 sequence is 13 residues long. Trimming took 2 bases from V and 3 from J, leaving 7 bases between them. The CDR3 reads CASSLDWTDTQYF. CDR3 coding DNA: TGTGCCAGCAGCTTAGACTGGACAGATACGCAGTATTTT.

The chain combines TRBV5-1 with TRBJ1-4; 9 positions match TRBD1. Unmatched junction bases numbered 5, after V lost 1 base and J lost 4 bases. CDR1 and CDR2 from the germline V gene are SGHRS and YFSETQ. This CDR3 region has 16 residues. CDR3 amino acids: CASSLLQGASNEKLFF. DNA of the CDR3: TGCGCCAGCAGCTTGTTACAGGGGGCTAGTAATGAAAAACTGTTTTTT. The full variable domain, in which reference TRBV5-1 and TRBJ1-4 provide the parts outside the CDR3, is KAGVTQTPRYLIKTRGQQVTLSCSPISGHRSVSWYQQTPGQGLQFLFEYFSETQRNKGNFPGRFSGRQFSNSRSEMNVSTLELGDSALYLCASSLLQGASNEKLFFGSGTQLSVL.

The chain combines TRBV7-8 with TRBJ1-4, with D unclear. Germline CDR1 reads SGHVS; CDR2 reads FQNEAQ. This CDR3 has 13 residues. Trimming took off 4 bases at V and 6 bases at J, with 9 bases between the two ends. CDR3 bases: TGTGCCAGCAGCTCCGCCTTGGATGAAAAACTGTTTTTT. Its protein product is CASSSALDEKLFF.

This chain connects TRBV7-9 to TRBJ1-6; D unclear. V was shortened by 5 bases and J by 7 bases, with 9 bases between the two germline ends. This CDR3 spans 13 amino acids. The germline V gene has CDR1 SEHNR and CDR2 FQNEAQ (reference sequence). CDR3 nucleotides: TGTGCCAGCAGCCCCGCGGCAAATTCACCCCTCCACTTT. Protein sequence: CASSPAANSPLHF. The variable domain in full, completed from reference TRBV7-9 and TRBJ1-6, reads DTGVSQNPRHKITKRGQNVTFRCDPISEHNRLYWYRQTLGQGPEFLTYFQNEAQLEKSRLLSDRFSAERPKGSFSTLEIQRTEQGDSAMYLCASSPAANSPLHFGNGTRLTVT.

CDR3: CASSLRGQETQYF. DNA for the CDR3: TGTGCCAGCTCTTTGAGGGGCCAAGAGACCCAGTACTTC. The chain couples TRBV6-6 to TRBJ2-5; D possibly matches TRBD1 or TRBD2 (5 bases each). This CDR3 spans 13 amino acids. Between the trimmed V and J ends, which lost 8 bases and 1 base, there was a span of 11 bases. From germline, CDR1 is MNHNY and CDR2 SVGAGI (reference sequence).

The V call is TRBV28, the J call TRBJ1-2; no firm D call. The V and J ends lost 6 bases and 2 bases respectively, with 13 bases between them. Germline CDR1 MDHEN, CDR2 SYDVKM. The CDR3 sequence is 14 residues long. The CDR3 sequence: CASSTLGKNYGYTF. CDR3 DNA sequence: TGTGCCAGCAGCACCCTAGGCAAAAACTATGGCTACACCTTC.

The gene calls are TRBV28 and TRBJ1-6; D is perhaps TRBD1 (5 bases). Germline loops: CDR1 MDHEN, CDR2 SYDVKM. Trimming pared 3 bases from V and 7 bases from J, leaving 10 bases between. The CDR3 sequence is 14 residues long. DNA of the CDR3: TGTGCCAGCAGTTTGTTCAGGGAGAATTCACCCCTCCACTTT. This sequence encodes CASSLFRENSPLHF.